One and the same sample provided the 30 T cell receptor beta chains below, sequenced in a study of cytomegalovirus exposure and HLA in healthy donors. PCR involved 60 Vbeta and 13 Jbeta primers. The protocol was immunoSEQ multiplex PCR, while the TCRdb copy is restricted to in-frame clones and leaves out a portion. The table has roughly 100,000 clones, approximately 83% seen once; the top ten hold 6.1%. The sequencing input was PBMCs. These receptors originate from a man aged 18 to 29 in good health and CMV-seronegative.

This sequence joins TRBV7-2 and TRBJ1-2, with D tentatively TRBD1 (5 bases). Germline CDR1 SGHTA, CDR2 FQGNSA. This CDR3 comprises 15 residues. V lost 0 bases and J 5 bases, leaving 13 bases between the germline ends. DNA of the CDR3: TGTGCCAGCAGCTTAGCGCAAGGGGCTGAGTATGGCTACACCTTC. This gives the protein CASSLAQGAEYGYTF. The whole variable domain, filled in from reference TRBV7-2 and TRBJ1-2, reads GAGVSQSPSNKVTEKGKDVELRCDPISGHTALYWYRQSLGQGLEFLIYFQGNSAPDKSGLPSDRFSAERTGGSVSTLTIQRTQQEDSAVYLCASSLAQGAEYGYTFGSGTRLTVV.

This rearrangement joins TRBV9 to TRBJ2-2, with 9 bases lining up with TRBD2. CDR3 length equals 17 residues. CDR1 and CDR2 (germline): SGDLS, YYNGEE. The ends lost 0 bases at V and 4 bases at J; junction bases unmatched: 7. This CDR3 is CASSVARVAGATGELFF. CDR3 nucleotide sequence: TGTGCCAGCAGCGTAGCTAGGGTAGCGGGGGCCACCGGGGAGCTGTTTTTT. Using reference TRBV9 and TRBJ2-2 for the parts outside the CDR3, the full variable domain is DSGVTQTPKHLITATGQRVTLRCSPRSGDLSVYWYQQSLDQGLQFLIQYYNGEERAKGNILERFSAQQFPDLHSELNLSSLELGDSALYFCASSVARVAGATGELFFGEGSRLTVL.

The chain carries TRBV7-2 and TRBJ2-5; 7 bases align to TRBD1. The end of the DNA is better explained by TRBJ2-7, so the J call may be wrong. The CDR3 contains 15 residues. Germline V gene lookup returns CDR1 SGHTA and CDR2 FQGNSA. The CDR3 DNA follows: TGTGCCAGCAGCCTAAAGGGGGCCCCTGCCTACGAGCAGTACTTC. Translation gives CASSLKGAPAYEQYF.

The chain is built from TRBV12-5 and TRBJ2-7; 12 nucleotides line up with TRBD2. The CDR3 totals 16 residues. Germline assignment: CDR1 LGHNT and CDR2 FRNRAP. J lost 2 bases, V lost 7 bases, and 9 bases had no gene match. This CDR3 is CASARGPSGRAYEQYF. The CDR3 DNA sequence: TGTGCTAGTGCCCGGGGGCCTAGCGGGAGGGCCTACGAGCAGTACTTC. Supplemented by reference TRBV12-5 and TRBJ2-7, the full variable domain reads DARVTQTPRHKVTEMGQEVTMRCQPILGHNTVFWYRQTMMQGLELLAYFRNRAPLDDSGMPKDRFSAEMPDATLATLKIQPSEPRDSAVYFCASARGPSGRAYEQYFGPGTRLTVT.

This chain uses TRBV11-3 with TRBJ2-1; the match to TRBD1 covers 10 bases. Germline V gene sequence: CDR1 SGHNT, CDR2 YENEEA. Trimming cost V 3 bases and J 6 bases; bases outside gene matches: 11. CDR3 length: 17 residues. For the CDR3, the DNA is TGTGCCAGCAGCTTGCAGTTTTGGGACAGGGGCGGCAATGAGCAGTTCTTC. It yields the protein CASSLQFWDRGGNEQFF.

J is TRBJ2-1 and V is TRBV12-5; D not resolved. The CDR3 is made up of 14 amino acids. The V end was cut by 7 bases, the J end by 3 bases, with 13 bases between. Germline loops: CDR1 LGHNT, CDR2 FRNRAP. Here the CDR3 reads CASDGWRHYNEQFF. The CDR3 nucleotides are TGTGCTAGTGACGGGTGGCGGCACTACAATGAGCAGTTCTTC.

This chain connects TRBV28 to TRBJ2-5; 7 nucleotides align to TRBD1. Losses at the gene ends were 7 bases for V and 5 bases for J; bases not matched to a gene: 13. Germline V gene data show CDR1 as MDHEN and CDR2 as SYDVKM. The CDR3 is 15 residues long. CDR3 nucleotides: TGTGCCAGCACCTTACCAGGGGGTACTGGGGAGACCCAGTACTTC. Translated: CASTLPGGTGETQYF.

Comment on this clone: Other DNA sequences in the same sample also yield this CDR3. The gene calls are TRBV19 and TRBJ2-1, with 13 bases matching TRBD2. The CDR3 length is 15 residues. Germline V gene lookup returns CDR1 LNHDA and CDR2 SQIVND (reference sequence). V dropped 1 base and J dropped 8; count of bases not matched to a gene: 2. The CDR3 region has the DNA TGTGCCAGTAGTATAGGAGGACTAGCGGGAGATGAGCAGTTCTTC. It is translated as CASSIGGLAGDEQFF.

The chain links TRBV6-6 to TRBJ1-4; maybe TRBD1 (6 bases). The germline V and J ends were trimmed by 2 bases and 7 bases, with 14 bases remaining between them. The CDR3 is made up of 15 amino acids. Germline-derived CDR1 and CDR2 are MNHNY and SVGAGI (reference sequence). The CDR3 region is CASSYGGQSGEKLFF. In DNA form, the CDR3 reads TGTGCCAGCAGTTACGGGGGCCAGTCAGGTGAAAAACTGTTTTTT.

The genes are TRBV10-3 and TRBJ2-3, with 11 bases lining up with TRBD2. Germline CDR1 ENHRY, CDR2 SYGVKD. This CDR3 comprises 16 residues. With 10 bases clipped from V and 2 bases from J, the junction kept 11 bases outside the gene matches. The CDR3 is CATLAGGKFSTDTQYF. The CDR3 DNA reads TGTGCCACCTTAGCGGGAGGGAAATTCTCCACAGATACGCAGTATTTT.

J is TRBJ2-2 and V is TRBV15, with D possibly matching TRBD1 (6 bases). The CDR3 consists of 16 residues. In germline, CDR1 is LNHNV, CDR2 YYDKDF (reference sequence). Between the trimmed V and J ends, which lost 0 bases and 5 bases, there was a span of 13 bases. CDR3 sequence reads: CATSRDSTGWTGELFF. Written as DNA, the CDR3 is TGTGCCACCAGCAGAGATTCGACAGGTTGGACCGGGGAGCTGTTTTTT.

V and J are TRBV30 and TRBJ1-5; a weak D match, TRBD1 (5 bases). Trimming removed 6 bases at V and 3 bases at J, with 18 bases between. The CDR3 runs 15 residues. Germline V gene data show CDR1 as GTSNPN and CDR2 as SVGIG (reference sequence). Here the CDR3 DNA reads TGTGCCTGCAAGGCAGGGTGGGGCCTCAATCAGCCCCAGCATTTT. Its protein is CACKAGWGLNQPQHF.

V is TRBV7-3 and J is TRBJ2-3; D gene uncertain. V gave up 0 bases and J gave up 6 bases, with 16 bases separating them. Germline V gives CDR1 SGHTA, CDR2 FQGTGA. The CDR3 runs 16 residues. CDR3 bases: TGTGCCAGCAGCTTAACCCGGGTAGCCGGTGTGGATACGCAGTATTTT. Translation gives CASSLTRVAGVDTQYF.

The chain employs TRBV18 and TRBJ1-1; D perhaps matches TRBD1 (6 bases). The CDR3 has 15 residues. CDR1 is KGHSH and CDR2 is LQKENI in the germline V gene. Trimming removed 0 bases at V and 4 bases at J, with 12 bases between. CDR3 sequence: CASSPPGSRGTEAFF. CDR3 coding DNA: TGTGCCAGCTCACCACCGGGTAGCAGGGGCACTGAAGCTTTCTTT.

This clone was detected only a few times. V and J are TRBV4-3 and TRBJ1-1; D is ambiguous. The V gene lost 0 bases and the J gene lost 5 bases, with 10 bases spanning the gap. CDR1 is LGHNA and CDR2 is YSLEER in the germline V gene. The CDR3 loop spans 14 amino acids. CDR3 in DNA: TGCGCCAGCAGCCAAGATCGGGTTCCTACTGAAGCTTTCTTT. Its protein product is CASSQDRVPTEAFF.

The chain recombines TRBV28 with TRBJ2-1; 9 positions match TRBD2. The CDR3 contains 14 residues. The germline gives CDR1 MDHEN, CDR2 SYDVKM. Germline trimming cut 6 bases from V and 4 bases from J; bases unmatched to any gene: 4. The CDR3 region is CASRGLADYNEQFF. The CDR3 nucleotides read TGTGCCAGCAGGGGACTAGCCGATTACAATGAGCAGTTCTTC.

This clone showed up just once. This chain uses TRBV5-5 with TRBJ2-7; TRBD2 might be the D (7 bases). CDR1 SGHKS and CDR2 YYEKEE come from the germline V gene (reference sequence). The V gene lost 4 bases and the J gene lost 6 bases, with 14 bases spanning the gap. CDR3 length: 13 amino acids. CDR3 DNA: TGTGCCAGCAGCACGTTCGGGGGGCGCGAGCAGTACTTC. Translated, it gives CASSTFGGREQYF.

The chain employs TRBV5-6 and TRBJ1-6; D might be TRBD1 (6 bases). The CDR3 is 15 amino acids. Trimming removed 4 bases at V and 9 bases at J, with 17 bases between. CDR1 and CDR2 (germline): SGHDT, YYEEEE. CDR3 protein: CASSATGSVGSPLHF. In DNA form, the CDR3 reads TGTGCCAGCAGCGCTACAGGGTCTGTAGGTTCACCCCTCCACTTT.

A few counts support this clone. The V and J genes are TRBV28 and TRBJ1-2; D may be TRBD1 (6 bases). Between the trimmed V and J ends, which lost 7 bases and 0 bases, there was a span of 9 bases. This CDR3 is built from 13 residues. In germline, CDR1 is MDHEN, CDR2 SYDVKM. CDR3 coding DNA: TGTGCCAGCACCGGACAGTCTAACTATGGCTACACCTTC. As protein: CASTGQSNYGYTF.

The chain links TRBV19 to TRBJ2-7; no definite D call. There are 13 residues in the CDR3. V dropped 4 bases and J dropped 3 bases, with 10 bases sitting between them. CDR1 LNHDA and CDR2 SQIVND come from the germline V gene (reference sequence). CDR3 loop: CASSTQVGYEQYF. The CDR3 DNA follows: TGTGCCAGTAGTACCCAGGTCGGCTACGAGCAGTACTTC.

J is TRBJ2-7 and V is TRBV4-1, with 9 bases matching TRBD1. Germline V CDR1 and CDR2: MGHRA, YSYEKL. V dropped 5 bases and J dropped 3; count of bases not matched to a gene: 2. The CDR3 contains 13 residues. This CDR3 is CASSAGQGYEQYF. Written as DNA, the CDR3 is TGCGCCAGCAGCGCGGGACAGGGCTACGAGCAGTACTTC.

This chain joins TRBV5-6 and TRBJ2-7, with a possible D match to TRBD2 (5 bases). The V end was cut by 4 bases, the J end by 5 bases, with 13 bases between. Germline loops: CDR1 SGHDT, CDR2 YYEEEE. This CDR3 has 13 residues. In DNA, the CDR3 is TGTGCCAGCAGCCCGGCCGGGCGGGACGAGCAGTACTTC. Translated: CASSPAGRDEQYF.

V and J are TRBV4-3 and TRBJ2-2; unclear D gene. The CDR3 covers 15 residues. The V end was cut by 0 bases, the J end by 6 bases, with 11 bases between. From germline, CDR1 is LGHNA and CDR2 YSLEER. CDR3 residues: CASSQEWNYAGELFF. Here the CDR3 DNA reads TGCGCCAGCAGCCAAGAGTGGAACTACGCCGGGGAGCTGTTTTTT.

V and J are TRBV5-1 and TRBJ1-1; 9 nucleotides agree with TRBD1. The CDR3 loop spans 15 amino acids. V trimming: 0 bases; J trimming: 1 base; junction bases outside the gene matches: 1. Germline lookup yields CDR1 SGHRS and CDR2 YFSETQ. CDR3 sequence reads: CASSLVDRGNTEAFF. Written as DNA, the CDR3 is TGCGCCAGCAGCTTGGTGGACAGGGGGAACACTGAAGCTTTCTTT. The full variable domain, rest sourced from reference TRBV5-1 and TRBJ1-1, is KAGVTQTPRYLIKTRGQQVTLSCSPISGHRSVSWYQQTPGQGLQFLFEYFSETQRNKGNFPGRFSGRQFSNSRSEMNVSTLELGDSALYLCASSLVDRGNTEAFFGQGTRLTVV.

The sample holds one count of this clone. The V and J genes are TRBV5-1 and TRBJ2-1; TRBD2 matches at 11 bases. Germline lookup yields CDR1 SGHRS and CDR2 YFSETQ. The CDR3 has 17 residues. Trimming cost V 1 base and J 6 bases; bases outside gene matches: 9. The CDR3 protein is CASSLWLAGGPGNEQFF. The DNA for the CDR3 is TGCGCCAGCAGCTTGTGGTTAGCGGGAGGGCCGGGCAATGAGCAGTTCTTC.

J is TRBJ1-1 and V is TRBV13; 10 bases fit TRBD1. The V gene's germline CDR1 is PRHDT and CDR2 FYEKMQ (reference sequence). CDR3 size: 16 residues. V was pared by 3 bases and J by 5 bases, with 9 bases of the junction left unmatched. The CDR3 DNA is TGTGCCAGCAGCTTGGGGCCCGGGACAGGGGTGACTGAAGCTTTCTTT. It encodes CASSLGPGTGVTEAFF.

The genes are TRBV27 and TRBJ2-3, with 9 bases lining up with TRBD2. Trimming cost V 5 bases and J 13 bases; bases outside gene matches: 10. CDR3 size: 13 residues. Germline CDR1 is MNHEY and CDR2 is SMNVEV (reference sequence). For the CDR3, the DNA is TGTGCCAGCAGTGTGACTAGCGGAACGGGCGAGTATTTT. Its protein is CASSVTSGTGEYF.

The chain couples TRBV5-8 to TRBJ1-1, with D possibly being TRBD1 (6 bases). This CDR3 is 16 amino acids long. Between the trimmed V and J ends, which lost 4 bases and 6 bases, there was a span of 22 bases. The V gene's germline CDR1 is SGHTS and CDR2 YDEGEE. CDR3 residues: CASSDPRAGGGSEAFF. The CDR3 nucleotides read TGTGCCAGCAGCGACCCTCGGGCGGGGGGCGGATCTGAAGCTTTCTTT.

The CDR3 region is CASSPSAGTDTQYF. In DNA form, the CDR3 reads TGCGCCAGCAGCCCCTCGGCGGGCACAGATACGCAGTATTTT. V gene TRBV5-1 combines with J gene TRBJ2-3; D ambiguous. In germline, CDR1 is SGHRS, CDR2 YFSETQ. There are 14 residues in the CDR3. V lost 4 bases, J lost 1 base, and 10 bases lay in between.

This clone was counted between two and nine times. J is TRBJ1-2 and V is TRBV10-3, with 8 bases matching TRBD1. V shed 0 bases and J 13 bases; nucleotides not matched to a gene: 4. The CDR3 loop spans 12 amino acids. Per germline, CDR1 ENHRY and CDR2 SYGVKD. CDR3 residues: CAISESGQGGTF. The CDR3 bases are TGTGCCATCAGTGAGTCAGGACAGGGAGGCACCTTC.